The present entry profiles one T cell receptor (beta chain) with its context. Data came from immunoSEQ multiplex PCR; TCRdb stores just in-frame clones and leaves some out. The sample lists over 400,000 clones; less than 90% were seen once. This sample is drawn from a study of blood T cell repertoires in COVID-19. From germline, CDR1 is MNHEY and CDR2 SVGAGI. This CDR3 has 14 residues. The V and J ends lost 3 bases and 4 bases respectively, with 13 bases between them. V is TRBV6-5 and J is TRBJ2-7, with TRBD1 as a possible D gene (6 bases). Sequences were obtained from PBMCs or T cells enriched from blood (not recorded which). The sequence was collected from a woman in her sixties who had recovered from COVID-19. In nucleotides, the CDR3 is TGTGCCAGCAGTTATTTGGACAGAGAATACGAGCAGTACTTC. Translation: CASSYLDREYEQYF.